Shown below are 21 T cell receptor beta chains from a single sample sequenced in a study of post-analysis software for immune sequencing data. Unique-molecular-identifier-tagged TCR beta cDNA libraries were used. MiXCR, run by TCRdb on the PCR reads, gives a single entry per CDR3 protein. The top ten hold approximately 7.7% of the sample, which has 350,000 to 500,000 distinct CDR3 sequences, 39% seen once. Study-level points and caveats: Five TRBV segments, including TRBV5-6, TRBV5-1 and TRBV20-1, were more frequent in patients than controls.

These receptors lack a known antigen. What was sequenced was blood. The receptors were gathered from a girl aged 2 to 9 with multiple sclerosis.

The genes are TRBV20-1 and TRBJ2-7; 9 nucleotides line up with TRBD1. After removal of 3 bases from V and 4 bases from J, the junction contained 19 bases not matched to a gene. The CDR3 totals 18 residues. Germline V gene data show CDR1 as DFQATT and CDR2 as SNEGSKA (reference sequence). The CDR3, as DNA: TGCAGTGCTAGGCCCGACAAGGGACAGGGCCCCAAAGGTTACGAGCAGTACTTC. It specifies CSARPDKGQGPKGYEQYF.

The chain links TRBV7-2 to TRBJ2-5; 7 bases match TRBD1. The DNA matches TRBJ2-7 better at its end, which makes the J call doubtful. The CDR3 loop spans 14 amino acids. Per the germline V gene, CDR1 is SGHTA and CDR2 is FQGNSA. The CDR3 DNA sequence: TGTGCCAGCAGCGCGCCGGGACAGAGACACGAGCAGTACTTC. Its protein product is CASSAPGQRHEQYF.

The chain uses TRBV6-1 and TRBJ2-1; D remains unclear. Germline CDR1 and CDR2: MNHNS and SASEGT. This CDR3 has 13 amino acids. Deletions cut 10 bases from V and 0 bases from J, with 10 bases between. This chain's CDR3 is CANKQSSYNEQFF. In nucleotides, the CDR3 is TGTGCCAACAAGCAAAGCTCCTACAATGAGCAGTTCTTC.

This clonotype came up many times. V and J are TRBV2 and TRBJ2-7; D gene uncertain. This CDR3 is built from 11 residues. Germline V gives CDR1 SNHLY, CDR2 FYNNEI. The ends were cut back, 6 bases at V and 0 bases at J, with 3 bases in the middle. CDR3 loop: CASRGSYEQYF. The CDR3 bases are TGTGCCAGCAGGGGCTCCTACGAGCAGTACTTC.

This chain uses TRBV6-5 with TRBJ2-1; no clear D. V lost 4 bases and J 3 bases, leaving 4 bases between the germline ends. The CDR3 has 12 residues. CDR1 and CDR2 from the germline V gene are MNHEY and SVGAGI. CDR3 sequence (DNA): TGTGCCAGCAGTTTATTCTACAATGAGCAGTTCTTC. This translates into CASSLFYNEQFF.

This clonotype was seen a handful of times. V usage is TRBV27 and J usage is TRBJ2-3, with 7 bases matching TRBD1. The germline CDR1 and CDR2 sequences are MNHEY and SMNVEV (reference sequence). The CDR3 is made up of 17 amino acids. After removal of 4 bases from V and 1 base from J, the junction contained 11 bases not matched to a gene. CDR3 loop: CASSSTGVGYGTDTQYF. CDR3 DNA: TGTGCCAGCAGTTCTACAGGGGTGGGGTACGGCACAGATACGCAGTATTTT.

The chain is built from TRBV20-1 and TRBJ1-2; 11 nucleotides align to TRBD1. This CDR3 spans 14 amino acids. Germline lookup yields CDR1 DFQATT and CDR2 SNEGSKA (reference sequence). V shed 5 bases, J shed 4 bases, and the junction held 6 bases outside the gene matches. The CDR3 DNA sequence: TGCAGTGCTCCAAGGACAGGGGGCCTCTATGGCTACACCTTC. Protein sequence: CSAPRTGGLYGYTF.

The gene calls are TRBV20-1 and TRBJ2-5; a possible D gene is TRBD1 (7 bases). Per the germline V gene, CDR1 is DFQATT and CDR2 is SNEGSKA (reference sequence). V was clipped by 5 bases and J by 8 bases, with 21 bases between them. This CDR3 has 14 amino acids. CDR3 DNA: TGCAGTGCTCGATTCGGCAGGGGGGCCCTCACCCAGTACTTC. Its translation: CSARFGRGALTQYF.

This chain links TRBV28 with TRBJ1-5; D ambiguous. Germline V gives CDR1 MDHEN, CDR2 SYDVKM. Deletions cut 5 bases from V and 4 bases from J, with 12 bases between. This CDR3 region has 14 residues. DNA for the CDR3: TGTGCCAGCAGTACAGCGTCGGAAAATCAGCCCCAGCATTTT. It translates to CASSTASENQPQHF.

The chain uses TRBV12-3 or TRBV12-4 and TRBJ1-4; the D gene is possibly TRBD1 (6 bases). V shed 6 bases and J shed 6 bases, with 17 bases lying between them. The CDR3 covers 15 residues. The CDR3, as DNA: TGTGCCAGCAGACTTAACAGGGAATCGTATGAAAAACTGTTTTTT. It specifies CASRLNRESYEKLFF.

The V call is TRBV18, the J call TRBJ2-7, with 10 nucleotides matching TRBD2. Germline V gene sequence: CDR1 KGHSH, CDR2 LQKENI. The junction had 9 bases not matched to a gene; V was cut back by 2 bases and J by 11 bases. The CDR3 spans 14 residues. CDR3: CASSPTLAGEEEYF. CDR3 coding DNA: TGTGCCAGCTCACCAACCCTAGCGGGAGAAGAGGAGTACTTC.

This chain connects TRBV7-2 to TRBJ2-7; D may be TRBD2 (6 bases). This CDR3 has 13 amino acids. Looked up from germline, CDR1 is SGHTA and CDR2 is FQGNSA. Trimming stripped 0 bases from V and 12 bases from J, with 15 bases between. CDR3 coding DNA: TGTGCCAGCAGCTTAGCAGTCCGGGACTTTAGGTACTTC. Residues: CASSLAVRDFRYF.

V gene TRBV4-3 combines with J gene TRBJ2-4; the D is unclear. The end of the DNA aligns better with TRBJ2-7, so the J call may be wrong. In germline, CDR1 is LGHNA, CDR2 YSLEER. The CDR3 contains 14 residues. The CDR3 loop is CASSQGLDFYEQYF. The CDR3 DNA sequence: TGCGCCAGCAGCCAAGGTTTAGATTTCTACGAGCAGTACTTC.

A few counts support this clonotype. The chain employs TRBV7-9 and TRBJ2-5; no firm D call. V was trimmed by 2 bases and J by 5 bases, leaving 15 bases between them. This CDR3 contains 15 residues. Per the germline V gene, CDR1 is SEHNR and CDR2 is FQNEAQ (reference sequence). CDR3 DNA: TGTGCCAGCAGCTTAACAGAGGCTTTTGGCGAGACCCAGTACTTC. Encoded protein: CASSLTEAFGETQYF.

A word on this clonotype: One end of the junction does not line up with germline, which may come from a read error. The rearrangement links TRBV7-2 to TRBJ2-5; 9 bases are shared with TRBD2. The DNA end lines up better with TRBJ2-7; the J call may be wrong. CDR3 length: 15 amino acids. Germline lookup yields CDR1 SGHTA and CDR2 FQGNSA. CDR3: CAGSPIVVAGAEQYF. CDR3 in DNA: TGTGCCGGCAGCCCAATTGTAGTAGCGGGAGCCGAGCAGTACTTC.

The J gene is TRBJ2-1, the V gene TRBV29-1, with TRBD1 matching 10 bases. Germline V gene lookup returns CDR1 SQVTM and CDR2 ANQGSEA. V dropped 3 bases and J dropped 10; count of bases not matched to a gene: 3. The CDR3 has 12 residues. This CDR3 is CSVDGQGDEQFF. CDR3 coding DNA: TGCAGCGTTGATGGACAGGGGGACGAGCAGTTCTTC.

This chain uses TRBV7-9 with TRBJ2-5, with no clear D. This CDR3 is built from 15 residues. V was trimmed by 1 base and J by 0 bases, leaving 9 bases between them. Germline loops: CDR1 SEHNR, CDR2 FQNEAQ (reference sequence). CDR3 bases: TGTGCCAGCAGCTTAGTTCAATATTACCAAGAGACCCAGTACTTC. It encodes CASSLVQYYQETQYF. Variable domain in full (rest from reference TRBV7-9 and TRBJ2-5): DTGVSQNPRHKITKRGQNVTFRCDPISEHNRLYWYRQTLGQGPEFLTYFQNEAQLEKSRLLSDRFSAERPKGSFSTLEIQRTEQGDSAMYLCASSLVQYYQETQYFGPGTRLLVL.

The gene calls are TRBV20-1 and TRBJ2-7, with 8 positions matching TRBD1. V shed 6 bases, J shed 7 bases, and the junction held 8 bases outside the gene matches. CDR1 and CDR2 (germline): DFQATT, SNEGSKA (reference sequence). The CDR3 is 12 residues long. In DNA form, the CDR3 reads TGCAGTGCCATACAGGGGGTGAGGGAGCAGTACTTC. Its translation: CSAIQGVREQYF.

This clonotype appeared a few times. This chain connects TRBV7-3 to TRBJ2-1; TRBD2 agrees at 10 bases. With V trimmed by 2 bases and J by 4 bases, 5 bases remained unmatched. This CDR3 has 16 amino acids. CDR1 SGHTA and CDR2 FQGTGA come from the germline V gene. The CDR3 DNA is TGTGCCAGCAGCTTATACCTAGCGGGGGCTTACAATGAGCAGTTCTTC. This translates into CASSLYLAGAYNEQFF.

This clonotype occurred a few times. The V gene is TRBV4-2, the J gene TRBJ2-7; D gene unclear. Per the germline V gene, CDR1 is LGHNA and CDR2 is YNFKEQ. The CDR3 contains 15 residues. V gave up 0 bases and J gave up 0 bases, with 9 bases separating them. The CDR3 region has the DNA TGTGCCAGCAGCCAAGATAAGTCAGACTCCTACGAGCAGTACTTC. Amino acids: CASSQDKSDSYEQYF.

This clonotype was counted at least ten times. This sequence joins TRBV5-6 and TRBJ1-1, with D tentatively TRBD1 (5 bases). The V end lost 1 base, the J end lost 2 bases, and 12 bases lay between the germline ends. The CDR3 sequence is 15 residues long. The germline gives CDR1 SGHDT, CDR2 YYEEEE. Written as DNA, the CDR3 is TGTGCCAGCAGCTTGTCGGCCGGACAAAACACTGAAGCTTTCTTT. Its translation: CASSLSAGQNTEAFF. The whole variable domain, filled in from reference TRBV5-6 and TRBJ1-1, reads DAGVTQSPTHLIKTRGQQVTLRCSPKSGHDTVSWYQQALGQGPQFIFQYYEEEERQRGNFPDRFSGHQFPNYSSELNVNALLLGDSALYLCASSLSAGQNTEAFFGQGTRLTVV.